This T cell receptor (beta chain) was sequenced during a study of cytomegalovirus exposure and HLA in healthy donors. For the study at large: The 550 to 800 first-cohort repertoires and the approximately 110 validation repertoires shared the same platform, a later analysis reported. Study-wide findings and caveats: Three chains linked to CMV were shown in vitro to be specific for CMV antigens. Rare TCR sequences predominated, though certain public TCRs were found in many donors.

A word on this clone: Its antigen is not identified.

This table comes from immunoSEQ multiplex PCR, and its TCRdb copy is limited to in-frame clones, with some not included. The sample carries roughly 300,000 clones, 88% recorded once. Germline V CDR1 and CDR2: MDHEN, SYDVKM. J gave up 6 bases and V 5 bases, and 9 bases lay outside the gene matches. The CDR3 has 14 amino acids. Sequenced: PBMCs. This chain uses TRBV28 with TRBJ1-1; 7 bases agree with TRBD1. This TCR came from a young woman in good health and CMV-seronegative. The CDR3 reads CASSEPGGSPEAFF. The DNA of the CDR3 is TGTGCCAGCAGTGAGCCAGGGGGTTCCCCTGAAGCTTTCTTT.